The clone carrying this T cell receptor beta chain was seen only a few times. Its antigen is unidentified. These donors counted as nominally healthy when sampled, but unrecorded immune exposures were likely. Germline V gene data show CDR1 as LGHNA and CDR2 as YSLEER. The V and J ends lost 0 bases and 4 bases respectively, with 10 bases between them. This CDR3 has 15 residues. The data were obtained in a study of cytomegalovirus exposure and HLA in healthy donors. Study at large: Genetic ancestry analysis placed about 84% of the 410 or so donors that were genotyped in the Caucasian-associated cluster.

The study ran its PCR with 60 Vbeta and 13 Jbeta primers. The table came from immunoSEQ multiplex PCR; TCRdb's copy has only in-frame clones and leaves some out. The sample includes hundreds of thousands of clones, about 80% seen only once; the top ten take roughly 0.58%. Whole-study findings and limits: In a later analysis, TCR beta V- and J-gene trimming showed a link to a missense DCLRE1C variant.

The sample consisted of PBMCs. This TCR was sampled from a woman aged 40 to 50 in good health and CMV-seronegative. This chain connects TRBV4-3 to TRBJ1-3, with D possibly being TRBD1 (5 bases). The DNA for the CDR3 is TGCGCCAGCAGCCAAGAAAGTGCAGGGGGAAACACCATATATTTT. Amino acid sequence: CASSQESAGGNTIYF.